Described below is a single TCR beta chain sequence and its context. The antigen is undetermined. The sample is drawn from a study of OX40 agonist ivuxolimab in advanced cancers. As for the study in general: Earlier anti-PD-1, anti-PD-L1 or anti-CTLA-4 therapy was permitted; roughly 37% had received some.

Sequenced by immunoSEQ multiplex PCR; TCRdb stores in-frame clones only, minus some. The data contain roughly 74,000 clones, approximately 92% of them singletons. Study findings and constraints: Relatively little clonal expansion, among the lowest observed, appeared in partial responders at 0.1-3.0 mg/kg. Fewer expanded clones were found on average in CD4+ than in CD8+ T cells. At 0.1 to 3.0 mg/kg and by week 6, clonal expansion occurred in CD4+ and CD8+ blood T cells.

CDR3 length: 18 amino acids. J lost 1 base, V lost 3 bases, and 9 bases had no gene match. The germline CDR1 and CDR2 sequences are KGHSY and FQNENV. This sequence was found in an adult with an advanced solid tumor such as melanoma, head and neck, liver or kidney cancer. Sequencing was performed on CD4+ or CD8+ T cells sorted from blood, taken in a trial of the OX40 agonist ivuxolimab. The chain carries TRBV16 and TRBJ1-5; 10 bases map to TRBD1. CDR3 in amino acids: CASSQPGTGVGSNQPQHF. The DNA for the CDR3 is TGTGCCAGCAGCCAGCCCGGGACAGGGGTCGGAAGCAATCAGCCCCAGCATTTT.